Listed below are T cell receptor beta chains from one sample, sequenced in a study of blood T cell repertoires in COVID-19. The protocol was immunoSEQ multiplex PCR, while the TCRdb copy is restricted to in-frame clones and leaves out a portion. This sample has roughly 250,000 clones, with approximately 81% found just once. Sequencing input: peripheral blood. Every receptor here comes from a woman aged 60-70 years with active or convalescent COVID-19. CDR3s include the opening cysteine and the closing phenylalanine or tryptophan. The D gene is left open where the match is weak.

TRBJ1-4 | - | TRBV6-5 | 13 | CASSYSGSEKLFF
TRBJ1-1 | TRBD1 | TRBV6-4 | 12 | CASSDSAGGAFF
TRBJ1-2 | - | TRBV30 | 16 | CAWSVRGPALNYGYTF
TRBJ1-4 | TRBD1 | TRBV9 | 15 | CASSERGGQGEKLFF
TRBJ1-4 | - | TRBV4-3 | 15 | CASSQDGRTNEKLFF
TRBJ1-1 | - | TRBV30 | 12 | CAWGGGVTEAFF
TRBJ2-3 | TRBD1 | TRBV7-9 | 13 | CASTDRGADTQYF
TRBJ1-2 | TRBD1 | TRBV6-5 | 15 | CASSLRQGANYGYTF
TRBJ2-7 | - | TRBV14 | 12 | CASSQSGYEQYF
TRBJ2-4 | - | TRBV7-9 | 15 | CASSPPGSRGGIQYF
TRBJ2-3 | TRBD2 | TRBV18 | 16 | CASSQVRGATGDTQYF
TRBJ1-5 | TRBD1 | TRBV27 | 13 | CASSGQGHQPQHF
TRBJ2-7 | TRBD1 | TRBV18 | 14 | CASSPSTGAYEQYF
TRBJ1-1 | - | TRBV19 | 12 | CASTGVSDGAFF
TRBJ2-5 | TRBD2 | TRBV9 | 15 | CASSAQRGYQETQYF
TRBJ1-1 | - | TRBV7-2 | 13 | CASSSKTNPEAFF
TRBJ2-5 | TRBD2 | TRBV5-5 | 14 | CASSLGLATRAQYF
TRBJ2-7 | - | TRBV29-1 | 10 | CSAGVDEQYF
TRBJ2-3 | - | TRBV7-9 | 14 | CASSLVQGRDTQYF
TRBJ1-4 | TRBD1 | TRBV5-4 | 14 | CASSSTGGGEKLFF
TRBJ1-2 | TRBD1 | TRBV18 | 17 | CASSPQSVRGRSYGYTF
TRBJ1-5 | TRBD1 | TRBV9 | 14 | CASSGGQTNQPQHF